A single sample gave rise to the 21 T cell receptor beta chains below, sequenced in a study of PD-L1 blockade in urothelial cancer. Sample time point: pretreatment peripheral blood. The method was immunoSEQ multiplex PCR; TCRdb's version includes in-frame clones alone and lacks a portion of them. Of about 95,000 clones detected, around 87% appear once; the ten largest clones hold 2%. The sequencing here drew on PBMCs, taken around atezolizumab (anti-PD-L1) treatment. These receptors were taken from a man aged 55 to 70 with urothelial cancer.

The chain is built from TRBV18 and TRBJ1-1; 10 bases are a match to TRBD1. The trim removed 4 bases at V and 7 bases at J, leaving 3 bases unmatched. This CDR3 comprises 13 residues. Germline loops: CDR1 KGHSH, CDR2 LQKENI. CDR3 sequence (DNA): TGTGCCAGCTCACGACAGGGGGCTAATGAAGCTTTCTTT. Translated: CASSRQGANEAFF.

This chain joins TRBV29-1 and TRBJ2-7, with D uncertain. Germline CDR1 reads SQVTM; CDR2 reads ANQGSEA. With 4 bases removed from V and 3 bases from J, the gap between germline ends came to 7 bases. This CDR3 comprises 11 residues. The chain's CDR3 is CSVGLVYEQYF. In DNA form, the CDR3 reads TGCAGCGTTGGGCTCGTCTACGAGCAGTACTTC.

The chain recombines TRBV11-3 with TRBJ2-3; D gene uncertain. With 5 bases removed from V and 2 bases from J, the gap between germline ends came to 5 bases. The CDR3 covers 12 residues. The V gene's germline CDR1 is SGHNT and CDR2 YENEEA. CDR3 loop: CASSRSTDTQYF. The DNA for the CDR3 is TGTGCCAGCAGCCGTTCCACAGATACGCAGTATTTT. Full variable domain (outside the CDR3, taken from reference TRBV11-3 and TRBJ2-3): EAGVVQSPRYKIIEKKQPVAFWCNPISGHNTLYWYLQNLGQGPELLIRYENEEAVDDSQLPKDRFSAERLKGVDSTLKIQPAELGDSAVYLCASSRSTDTQYFGPGTRLTVL.

This chain uses TRBV19 with TRBJ2-5; 8 bases agree with TRBD1. The V and J ends lost 3 bases and 4 bases, in that order; junction bases with no gene match: 4. The germline CDR1 and CDR2 sequences are LNHDA and SQIVND (reference sequence). The CDR3 contains 14 residues. This CDR3 is CASSISDRGETQYF. The DNA for the CDR3 is TGTGCCAGTAGTATCTCTGACAGGGGAGAGACCCAGTACTTC.

This chain joins TRBV10-3 and TRBJ2-1; 7 nucleotides align to TRBD2. The CDR3 totals 14 residues. The V gene end was trimmed by 10 bases and the J gene end by 5 bases; junction bases not matched to a gene: 11. Germline assignment: CDR1 ENHRY and CDR2 SYGVKD. The CDR3 loop reads CATLRETTDNEQFF. The DNA of the CDR3 is TGTGCCACCTTGCGGGAGACCACGGACAATGAGCAGTTCTTC.

J is TRBJ2-7 and V is TRBV7-2; D gene unclear. The CDR3 is made up of 18 amino acids. Germline CDR1 SGHTA, CDR2 FQGNSA. Trimming left V 1 base short and J 0 bases short, with 19 bases between. The CDR3: CASSLGLSGGASSYEQYF. CDR3 DNA sequence: TGTGCCAGCAGCTTAGGCCTGTCCGGCGGCGCAAGCTCCTACGAGCAGTACTTC.

Ten or more counts support this clone. Here the CDR3 DNA reads TGTGCCAGTAGTCCCCTACAGGGATCTGGGGCCAACGTCCTGACTTTC. Translating it yields CASSPLQGSGANVLTF. The chain carries TRBV19 and TRBJ2-6; weak D call: TRBD1 (6 bases). Germline CDR1 LNHDA, CDR2 SQIVND (reference sequence). This CDR3 contains 16 residues. V was cut by 5 bases and J by 1 base, with 12 bases left in between.

V and J are TRBV19 and TRBJ1-5, with D maybe TRBD1 (5 bases). Trimming pared 5 bases from V and 6 bases from J, leaving 11 bases between. Germline V gives CDR1 LNHDA, CDR2 SQIVND (reference sequence). CDR3 length: 13 residues. In DNA form, the CDR3 reads TGTGCCAGTAGTCGACTAGGGGTTCAGCCCCAGCATTTT. Its translation: CASSRLGVQPQHF.

In nucleotides, the CDR3 is TGCGCCAGCAGCCCCTTCGGGGGTCGAGGCACTGAAGCTTTCTTT. This codes for CASSPFGGRGTEAFF. The J gene is TRBJ1-1, the V gene TRBV5-1, with D tentatively TRBD1 (5 bases). The CDR3 is made up of 15 amino acids. Germline lookup yields CDR1 SGHRS and CDR2 YFSETQ. V was pared by 4 bases and J by 4 bases, with 17 bases between. Full variable domain (outside the CDR3, taken from reference TRBV5-1 and TRBJ1-1): KAGVTQTPRYLIKTRGQQVTLSCSPISGHRSVSWYQQTPGQGLQFLFEYFSETQRNKGNFPGRFSGRQFSNSRSEMNVSTLELGDSALYLCASSPFGGRGTEAFFGQGTRLTVV.

V is TRBV7-6 and J is TRBJ1-1; the D gene is possibly TRBD1 (6 bases). V was clipped by 5 bases and J by 5 bases, with 15 bases between them. Germline V gives CDR1 SGHVS, CDR2 FNYEAQ. The CDR3 is 14 amino acids. CDR3 protein: CASSPGGAWTEAFF. DNA for the CDR3: TGTGCCAGCAGCCCGGGGGGCGCCTGGACTGAAGCTTTCTTT.

CDR3: CASAQGPANTGELFF. CDR3 bases: TGTGCCAGCGCACAGGGGCCAGCGAACACCGGGGAGCTGTTTTTT. This chain joins TRBV6-1 and TRBJ2-2, with 7 bases identical to TRBD1. This CDR3 comprises 15 residues. The V segment lost 8 bases and the J segment 0 bases; nucleotides outside the gene matches: 6. Germline assignment: CDR1 MNHNS and CDR2 SASEGT.

The rearrangement uses TRBV6-1 and TRBJ2-3, with 10 bases lining up with TRBD2. The CDR3 sequence is 16 residues long. Germline V gene lookup returns CDR1 MNHNS and CDR2 SASEGT. Trimming removed 4 bases from V and 3 bases from J; junction bases left unmatched: 7. The chain's CDR3 is CASSVSSGSRTDTQYF. The CDR3 region has the DNA TGTGCCAGCAGTGTGTCTAGCGGGAGCCGGACAGATACGCAGTATTTT.

This chain joins TRBV5-1 and TRBJ1-1; 8 bases match TRBD1. Per the germline V gene, CDR1 is SGHRS and CDR2 is YFSETQ. This CDR3 contains 15 residues. The ends lost 0 bases at V and 5 bases at J; junction bases unmatched: 6. The CDR3 DNA reads TGCGCCAGCAGCTTGGGGCAGGGGGCTTCGACTGAAGCTTTCTTT. Amino acid sequence: CASSLGQGASTEAFF. Supplemented by reference TRBV5-1 and TRBJ1-1, the full variable domain reads KAGVTQTPRYLIKTRGQQVTLSCSPISGHRSVSWYQQTPGQGLQFLFEYFSETQRNKGNFPGRFSGRQFSNSRSEMNVSTLELGDSALYLCASSLGQGASTEAFFGQGTRLTVV.

This chain joins TRBV7-6 and TRBJ1-2, with D tentatively TRBD1 (6 bases). CDR1 and CDR2 (germline): SGHVS, FNYEAQ. The CDR3 is made up of 15 amino acids. V lost 1 base and J lost 3, with 12 bases in between. CDR3 loop: CASSLGRGVDYGYTF. Written as DNA, the CDR3 is TGTGCCAGCAGCTTAGGCAGGGGAGTCGACTATGGCTACACCTTC.

This chain joins TRBV12-2 and TRBJ1-2. TRBV12-2 is labeled a pseudogene. The CDR3 loop spans 12 amino acids. CDR3 in amino acids: CASRLSLYGYTF. In DNA, the CDR3 is TGTGCAAGTCGCTTATCACTCTATGGCTACACCTTC.

The genes are TRBV15 and TRBJ2-4; tentative D call: TRBD1 (5 bases). CDR1 is LNHNV, CDR2 YYDKDF, per germline (reference sequence). CDR3 size: 15 residues. Trimming stripped 5 bases from V and 0 bases from J, with 11 bases between. The CDR3 nucleotides read TGTGCCACCAGCCAGGGCACCCTAGCCAAAAACATTCAGTACTTC. This sequence encodes CATSQGTLAKNIQYF.

The CDR3 bases are TGTGCCACCAAAGGACAGGGGGCCGCAGATACGCAGTATTTT. It encodes CATKGQGAADTQYF. The chain employs TRBV19 and TRBJ2-3; 11 nucleotides line up with TRBD1. The length of the CDR3 is 14 residues. In germline, CDR1 is LNHDA, CDR2 SQIVND (reference sequence). V lost 10 bases, J lost 4 bases, and 7 bases stayed unmatched.

The chain employs TRBV7-2 and TRBJ2-3, with TRBD2 matching 9 bases. The germline gives CDR1 SGHTA, CDR2 FQGNSA. The V segment lost 6 bases and the J segment 0 bases; nucleotides outside the gene matches: 7. This CDR3 contains 16 residues. This CDR3 is CASRWVAGVSTDTQYF. CDR3 DNA: TGTGCCAGCAGATGGGTAGCGGGGGTTAGCACAGATACGCAGTATTTT.

This chain connects TRBV6-6 to TRBJ2-5; the match to TRBD1 covers 10 bases. CDR1 and CDR2 (germline): MNHNY, SVGAGI (reference sequence). V shed 7 bases and J 4 bases; nucleotides not matched to a gene: 9. This CDR3 contains 15 residues. CDR3 coding DNA: TGTGCCAGCACCAAAACCGGGACAGGGGTAGAGACCCAGTACTTC. Translated, it gives CASTKTGTGVETQYF.

The chain couples TRBV5-1 to TRBJ1-5; no clear D. The germline V gene encodes CDR1 SGHRS and CDR2 YFSETQ. Trimming took off 4 bases at V and 2 bases at J, with 10 bases between the two ends. The CDR3 is made up of 14 amino acids. The CDR3 region has the DNA TGCGCCAGCAGCCTCGGGTCAGGCAATCAGCCCCAGCATTTT. This sequence encodes CASSLGSGNQPQHF. Using reference TRBV5-1 and TRBJ1-5 for the parts outside the CDR3, the full variable domain is KAGVTQTPRYLIKTRGQQVTLSCSPISGHRSVSWYQQTPGQGLQFLFEYFSETQRNKGNFPGRFSGRQFSNSRSEMNVSTLELGDSALYLCASSLGSGNQPQHFGDGTRLSIL.

The chain uses TRBV7-2 and TRBJ1-3; 9 nucleotides line up with TRBD1. This CDR3 is 16 amino acids long. V dropped 1 base and J dropped 4; count of bases not matched to a gene: 5. Germline loops: CDR1 SGHTA, CDR2 FQGNSA. The CDR3 nucleotides read TGTGCCAGCAGCTTAGAACCCGGGACAGGGGGAAACACCATATATTTT. Translation: CASSLEPGTGGNTIYF.